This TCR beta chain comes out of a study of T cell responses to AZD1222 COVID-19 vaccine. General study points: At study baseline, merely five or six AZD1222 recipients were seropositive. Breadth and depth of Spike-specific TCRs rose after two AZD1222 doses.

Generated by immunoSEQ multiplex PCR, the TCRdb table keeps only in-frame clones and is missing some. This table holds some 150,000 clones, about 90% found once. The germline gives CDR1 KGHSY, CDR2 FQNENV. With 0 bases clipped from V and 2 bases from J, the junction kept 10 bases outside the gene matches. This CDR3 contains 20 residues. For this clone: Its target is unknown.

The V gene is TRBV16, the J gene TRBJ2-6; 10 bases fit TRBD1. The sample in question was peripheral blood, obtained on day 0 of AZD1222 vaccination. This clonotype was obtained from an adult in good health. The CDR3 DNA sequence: TGTGCCAGCAGCCAATCTCTCGGGACAGGGGAATTAACTGGGGCCAACGTCCTGACTTTC. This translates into CASSQSLGTGELTGANVLTF.